This T cell receptor beta chain was identified during a study of vaccination effects on CD4 cells after COVID-19. Across the whole study: Every participant took two doses of the BNT162b2 or mRNA-1273 vaccine. Findings and caveats of the study: The vaccine-induced clones of healthy vaccinees included only 1 of 255 that cross-reacted with common cold coronaviruses.

Deletions cut 3 bases from V and 1 base from J, with 9 bases between. Germline V CDR1 and CDR2: SEHNR, FQNEAQ (reference sequence). The CDR3 loop spans 14 amino acids. Before any sequencing was done, the ViraFEST assay used viral peptide pools to expand antigen-specific CD4+ T cells. On roughly day 10 of culture, CD4+ T cells were separated out. Vaccine recipients lacked prior SARS-CoV-2 infection and had negative nucleocapsid antibodies. Cultures used roughly 2.2 million PBMC per well, 9 to 10 IU/ml IL-2 and about 10 ug/ml peptides. Produced via immunoSEQ multiplex PCR; TCRdb's table is partial and in-frame only. The sample has 25,000 to 30,000 clones; 70% to 80% are singletons. Turning to this clone: Its antigen remains unknown.

The source of this sequence is a human donor who received a COVID-19 vaccine. The specimen was CD4+ T cells from PBMCs cultured with SARS-CoV-2 spike peptides, collected before COVID-19 vaccination. This chain joins TRBV7-9 and TRBJ1-1; no reliable D call. In DNA, the CDR3 is TGTGCCAGCAGCTTCCCGCAGGCGAACACTGAAGCTTTCTTT. Protein: CASSFPQANTEAFF. Combining the CDR3 with reference TRBV7-9 and TRBJ1-1 gives the whole variable domain DTGVSQNPRHKITKRGQNVTFRCDPISEHNRLYWYRQTLGQGPEFLTYFQNEAQLEKSRLLSDRFSAERPKGSFSTLEIQRTEQGDSAMYLCASSFPQANTEAFFGQGTRLTVV.